The 20 T cell receptor beta chains presented below share a single source sample, sequenced in a study of T-cell reconstitution after alpha-beta-depleted transplantation in children. Unique molecular identifiers tagged the TCRbeta library. One entry per CDR3 protein results from TCRdb running MiXCR on the PCR reads. Of about 610,000 distinct CDR3 sequences in the sample, 10% were seen once. The sequenced sample was PBMCs from the stem cell graft donor, obtained from the stem cell graft. The receptors here all came from a human donor who donated a stem cell graft to a child with acute myeloid leukemia.

The gene calls are TRBV7-2 and TRBJ2-1; 9 nucleotides align to TRBD2. The V segment lost 5 bases and the J segment 10 bases; nucleotides outside the gene matches: 12. Germline values: CDR1 SGHTA, CDR2 FQGNSA. The CDR3 consists of 15 residues. CDR3 DNA sequence: TGTGCCAGCAGCCCAGGGCGGGAGGGTTATCGAGAGCAGTTCTTC. Its translation: CASSPGREGYREQFF.

This clonotype was seen at least ten times. The chain has TRBV6-2 or TRBV6-3 and TRBJ2-1; 10 positions match TRBD2. Germline V gives CDR1 MNHEY, CDR2 SVGEGT. The CDR3 totals 16 residues. As DNA, the CDR3 is TGTGAGGAAAGCGGGAGGGCACTCGGGGCCTACAATGAGCAGTTCTTC. Its protein product is CEESGRALGAYNEQFF.

The V and J genes are TRBV18 and TRBJ1-1; D is undetermined. The germline V gene has CDR1 KGHSH and CDR2 LQKENI. The CDR3 runs 15 residues. Trimming removed 7 bases at V and 1 base at J, with 16 bases between. CDR3 in amino acids: CASLPSGSPNTEAFF. CDR3 coding DNA: TGTGCCAGCTTACCCTCCGGGTCCCCGAACACTGAAGCTTTCTTT. The complete variable domain, with remaining parts taken from reference TRBV18 and TRBJ1-1, reads NAGVMQNPRHLVRRRGQEARLRCSPMKGHSHVYWYRQLPEEGLKFMVYLQKENIIDESGMPKERFSAEFPKEGPSILRIQQVVRGDSAAYFCASLPSGSPNTEAFFGQGTRLTVV.

This clonotype was detected only a few times. The rearrangement uses TRBV7-2 and TRBJ2-1; TRBD2 agrees at 13 bases. Germline lookup yields CDR1 SGHTA and CDR2 FQGNSA. The CDR3 totals 15 residues. Trimming at V came to 11 bases and at J to 8 bases, leaving 12 bases not matched to a gene. Here the CDR3 reads CASKRTSGRVDEQFF. Written as DNA, the CDR3 is TGTGCCTCCAAGAGGACTAGCGGGAGAGTCGATGAGCAGTTCTTC.

This clonotype turned up a few times. The rearrangement joins TRBV5-1 to TRBJ2-2, with a possible D match to TRBD1 (5 bases). This CDR3 has 16 amino acids. Germline CDR1 and CDR2: SGHRS and YFSETQ. V lost 3 bases, J lost 2 bases, and 14 bases lay in between. CDR3: CASSSQVPTNTGELFF. The CDR3 region has the DNA TGCGCCAGCAGCTCACAGGTTCCCACCAACACCGGGGAGCTGTTTTTT.

This clonotype was picked up many times. This chain uses TRBV6-5 with TRBJ2-3; D is possibly TRBD2 (5 bases). Germline lookup yields CDR1 MNHEY and CDR2 SVGAGI. This CDR3 has 15 amino acids. V lost 0 bases and J lost 5, with 12 bases in between. CDR3 residues: CASSYSPQAVDTQYF. The CDR3 DNA is TGTGCCAGCAGTTACTCGCCCCAAGCGGTAGATACGCAGTATTTT.

The chain is built from TRBV30 and TRBJ2-3; 13 bases line up with TRBD2. Unmatched junction bases numbered 6, after V lost 8 bases and J lost 4 bases. The CDR3 contains 14 residues. CDR1 GTSNPN and CDR2 SVGIG come from the germline V gene (reference sequence). The CDR3 bases are TGTGCCGGGCGACTAGCGGGAGGCCCAGATACGCAGTATTTT. The encoded protein is CAGRLAGGPDTQYF.

The chain combines TRBV28 with TRBJ1-2; tentatively, D is TRBD1 (5 bases). The CDR3 is 14 amino acids. Germline CDR1 and CDR2: MDHEN and SYDVKM. V was cut by 4 bases and J by 1 base, with 10 bases left in between. The CDR3 DNA sequence: TGTGCCAGCAGTTCCCGGGACGGTAACTATGGCTACACCTTC. Protein: CASSSRDGNYGYTF.

This clonotype was seen a handful of times. The chain links TRBV6-1 to TRBJ2-3; D is possibly TRBD2 (5 bases). There are 14 residues in the CDR3. Trimming took 7 bases from V and 0 from J, leaving 11 bases between them. CDR1 and CDR2 from the germline V gene are MNHNS and SASEGT. In DNA, the CDR3 is TGTGCCAGCAACACTAGACTCAGCACAGATACGCAGTATTTT. This codes for CASNTRLSTDTQYF.

In this sample, this clonotype turned up a few times. The chain employs TRBV20-1 and TRBJ1-4, with D unclear. This CDR3 has 16 amino acids. V was clipped by 0 bases and J by 0 bases, with 11 bases between them. The germline gives CDR1 DFQATT, CDR2 SNEGSKA (reference sequence). The CDR3 loop reads CSARDEKVSTNEKLFF. CDR3 in DNA: TGCAGTGCTAGAGATGAGAAGGTATCAACTAATGAAAAACTGTTTTTT.

This clonotype was seen at least ten times. The chain has TRBV15 and TRBJ2-4; 8 bases fit TRBD1. The length of the CDR3 is 16 residues. Trimming took 4 bases from V and 0 from J; bases not matched to a gene: 5. The V gene's germline CDR1 is LNHNV and CDR2 YYDKDF (reference sequence). In DNA form, the CDR3 reads TGTGCCACCAGCACTGCCGGGACAGGAGCCAAAAACATTCAGTACTTC. It specifies CATSTAGTGAKNIQYF.

This clonotype was counted a single time. V and J are TRBV20-1 and TRBJ2-2; the D gene is possibly TRBD2 (5 bases). This CDR3 region has 13 residues. Deletions cut 3 bases from V and 6 bases from J, with 11 bases between. The germline gives CDR1 DFQATT, CDR2 SNEGSKA (reference sequence). In DNA, the CDR3 is TGCAGTGCTAGTCGTCTAGCATCCGGGGAGCTGTTTTTT. Encoded protein: CSASRLASGELFF.

This clonotype was seen a few times. This chain connects TRBV5-1 to TRBJ2-3; 7 bases match TRBD2. CDR1 and CDR2 from the germline V gene are SGHRS and YFSETQ. Trimming at V came to 1 base and at J to 2 bases, leaving 1 base not matched to a gene. This CDR3 region has 14 residues. The CDR3 coding sequence is TGCGCCAGCAGCTTGACTAGCGACACAGATACGCAGTATTTT. It is translated as CASSLTSDTDTQYF.

This clonotype was counted many times. V and J are TRBV30 and TRBJ1-1; no definite D call. The CDR3 runs to 12 residues. V shed 0 bases and J shed 5 bases, with 7 bases lying between them. Germline loops: CDR1 GTSNPN, CDR2 SVGIG (reference sequence). CDR3 coding DNA: TGTGCCTGGAGTGTAGGCGAGACTGAAGCTTTCTTT. It translates to CAWSVGETEAFF.

This clonotype turned up a few times. The genes are TRBV5-1 and TRBJ2-2; 10 bases align to TRBD1. This CDR3 region has 16 residues. V trimming: 0 bases; J trimming: 1 base; junction bases outside the gene matches: 0. Per the germline V gene, CDR1 is SGHRS and CDR2 is YFSETQ. The CDR3 region has the DNA TGCGCCAGCAGCTTGGGGGACAGGGGGAACACCGGGGAGCTGTTTTTT. Its translation: CASSLGDRGNTGELFF.

The V call is TRBV21-1, the J call TRBJ2-2; TRBD1, the table's D call, was not compared with the DNA. TRBV21-1 corresponds to a pseudogene. The CDR3 has 16 residues. Written as DNA, the CDR3 is TGTGCCAGCAGAAGAGCCGGGACAGGGTATGGCGGGGAGCTGTTTTTT. Translating gives CASRRAGTGYGGELFF.

The CDR3 sequence: CASSIRRVKAFF. Here the CDR3 DNA reads TGTGCCAGCAGCATCCGGAGGGTTAAAGCTTTCTTT. The chain has TRBV7-4 and TRBJ1-1; no definite D call. The CDR3 is 12 amino acids. V lost 5 bases, J lost 9 bases, and 13 bases lay in between. The germline CDR1 and CDR2 sequences are SGHVT and SQSDAQ.

This clonotype was seen repeatedly, ten times or more. The V gene is TRBV5-1, the J gene TRBJ2-5; TRBD1 aligns across 11 bases. The CDR3 covers 15 residues. Losses at the gene ends were 2 bases for V and 5 bases for J; bases not matched to a gene: 5. Per the germline V gene, CDR1 is SGHRS and CDR2 is YFSETQ. The CDR3 spells CASSFGQGARETQYF. For the CDR3, the DNA is TGCGCCAGCAGCTTTGGACAGGGGGCGCGGGAGACCCAGTACTTC.

Here the CDR3 reads CATSRGGTGGQETQYF. CDR3 bases: TGTGCCACCAGCAGAGGTGGGACAGGGGGGCAAGAGACCCAGTACTTC. V gene TRBV15 combines with J gene TRBJ2-5; 11 bases fit TRBD1. The V gene end was trimmed by 1 base and the J gene end by 2 bases; junction bases not matched to a gene: 3. The CDR3 is made up of 16 amino acids. Germline V gene lookup returns CDR1 LNHNV and CDR2 YYDKDF (reference sequence).

This clonotype was counted ten times or more. This rearrangement joins TRBV6-2 or TRBV6-3 to TRBJ2-7; 8 bases fit TRBD2. The germline gives CDR1 MNHEY, CDR2 SVGEGT. The J segment lost 2 bases and the V segment lost 0 bases, leaving 9 bases of the junction unmatched. The CDR3 is 17 amino acids. CDR3 DNA sequence: TGTGCCAGCAGTTACTCGGGTAGCGGGATGAAAACCTACGAGCAGTACTTC. Amino acids: CASSYSGSGMKTYEQYF.